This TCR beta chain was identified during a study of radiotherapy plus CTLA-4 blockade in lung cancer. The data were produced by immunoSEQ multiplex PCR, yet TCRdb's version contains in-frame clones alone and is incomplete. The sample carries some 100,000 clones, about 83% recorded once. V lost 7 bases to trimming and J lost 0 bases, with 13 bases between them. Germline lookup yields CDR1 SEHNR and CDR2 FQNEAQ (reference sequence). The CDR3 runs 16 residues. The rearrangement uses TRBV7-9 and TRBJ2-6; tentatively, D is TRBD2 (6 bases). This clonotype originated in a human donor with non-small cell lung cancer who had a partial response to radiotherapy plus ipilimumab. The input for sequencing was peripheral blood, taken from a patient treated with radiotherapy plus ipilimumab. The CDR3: CASTKGGTSGANVLTF. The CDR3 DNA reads TGTGCCAGCACCAAGGGAGGTACCTCTGGGGCCAACGTCCTGACTTTC.